This TCR beta chain was sequenced in a study of blood T cell repertoires in COVID-19. In the study overall: T cells, B-cell-depleted T cells, or PBMCs supplied cDNA or gDNA.

Original data processing: Nucleated cell counts were estimated from reference gene primer amplification. Some clones are missing from TCRdb's copy, which holds only in-frame ones; the method was immunoSEQ multiplex PCR. The DNA gave D and trimming, while V, J and clone size come from that table. The sample consists of a few hundred thousand clones, 86% of them appearing once. The CDR3 is made up of 14 amino acids. The germline gives CDR1 MNHEY, CDR2 SMNVEV (reference sequence). V was clipped by 4 bases and J by 2 bases, with 9 bases between them. Participants were aged roughly 18 to 90 years, lived in about 26 US areas, and enrolled virtually. Symptom resolution, clearance, or two negative PCRs marked the recovered donors of Cohort 3.

Source material: PBMCs or T cells enriched from blood (not recorded which). This TCR was sampled from a man aged 40-49 years who had recovered from COVID-19. The chain uses TRBV27 and TRBJ1-5; a possible D gene is TRBD1 (6 bases). CDR3 region: CASSSQGRNQPQHF. CDR3 sequence (DNA): TGTGCCAGCAGTTCACAGGGTCGCAATCAGCCCCAGCATTTT.